The 10 T cell receptor beta chains below were found in one sample sequenced in a study of cytomegalovirus exposure and HLA in healthy donors. The PCR ran on 60 Vbeta and 13 Jbeta primers. Using immunoSEQ multiplex PCR, the repertoire was profiled, and TCRdb retains in-frame clones only, with some absent. In the table there are about 180,000 clones, around 83% of which are singletons. Sequencing was carried out using PBMCs. These receptors all come from a girl aged 2-10 years in good health and CMV-seropositive.

The rearrangement joins TRBV30 to TRBJ2-5; 10 nucleotides align to TRBD2. V gave up 6 bases and J gave up 4 bases; unmatched junction bases: 5. Germline loops: CDR1 GTSNPN, CDR2 SVGIG (reference sequence). The CDR3 sequence is 13 residues long. The CDR3: CACWTSGSETQYF. The CDR3 DNA sequence: TGTGCCTGCTGGACTAGCGGATCAGAGACCCAGTACTTC.

This chain connects TRBV28 to TRBJ2-3; 8 bases align to TRBD2. Germline CDR1 MDHEN, CDR2 SYDVKM. The CDR3 runs to 19 residues. V gave up 6 bases and J gave up 3 bases; unmatched junction bases: 20. The CDR3 sequence is CASSRPPGTRRNRTDTQYF. The DNA for the CDR3 is TGTGCCAGCAGCCGCCCCCCCGGGACTAGGAGAAACCGGACAGATACGCAGTATTTT.

J is TRBJ1-2 and V is TRBV5-6, with D unresolved. Deletions cut 2 bases from V and 8 bases from J, with 10 bases between. The CDR3 loop spans 12 amino acids. Germline CDR1 and CDR2: SGHDT and YYEEEE. This chain's CDR3 is CASSFSGSGYTF. The DNA of the CDR3 is TGTGCCAGCAGCTTTTCGGGGAGCGGCTACACCTTC.

The chain employs TRBV7-9 and TRBJ2-1; 9 bases line up with TRBD1. Trimming at V came to 4 bases and at J to 9 bases, leaving 4 bases not matched to a gene. The germline V gene encodes CDR1 SEHNR and CDR2 FQNEAQ (reference sequence). This CDR3 has 13 amino acids. The CDR3 DNA reads as TGTGCCAGCAGCTCGACAGGGGGGGGTGAGCAGTTCTTC. Its protein is CASSSTGGGEQFF.

The chain joins TRBV11-2 to TRBJ1-5; the match to TRBD1 covers 9 bases. CDR3 length: 16 amino acids. V lost 5 bases to trimming and J lost 2 bases; unmatched junction nucleotides: 7. CDR1 and CDR2 (germline): SGHAT, FQNNGV. CDR3 sequence reads: CASSALQGARNQPQHF. The CDR3 DNA reads TGTGCCAGCAGCGCCCTACAGGGGGCACGCAATCAGCCCCAGCATTTT.

The chain recombines TRBV4-1 with TRBJ2-7; 11 nucleotides line up with TRBD2. In germline, CDR1 is MGHRA, CDR2 YSYEKL. The CDR3 loop spans 18 amino acids. After removal of 0 bases from V and 1 base from J, the junction contained 8 bases not matched to a gene. The CDR3 DNA sequence: TGCGCCAGCAGCCAAGATTTCTTACTAGCGGGAGTATCCTACGAGCAGTACTTC. Protein product: CASSQDFLLAGVSYEQYF.

A few counts support this clone. This chain links TRBV6-5 with TRBJ1-5, with D possibly being TRBD1 (5 bases). Germline V gene sequence: CDR1 MNHEY, CDR2 SVGAGI. V lost 8 bases, J lost 4 bases, and 15 bases lay in between. The CDR3 loop spans 14 amino acids. The CDR3 reads CASSSRAPNQPQHF. The CDR3, as DNA: TGTGCCAGCTCTTCCAGGGCCCCAAATCAGCCCCAGCATTTT.

Written as DNA, the CDR3 is TGTGCCTGGAGTCTAGGCACCGCCTACGAGCAGTACTTC. It yields the protein CAWSLGTAYEQYF. This sequence joins TRBV30 and TRBJ2-7; D not certain. Per the germline V gene, CDR1 is GTSNPN and CDR2 is SVGIG (reference sequence). The germline V and J ends were trimmed by 2 bases and 2 bases, with 10 bases remaining between them. The CDR3 loop spans 13 amino acids.

The CDR3 DNA sequence: TGTGCCAGCAGCTCGCCTAGGGGACTAGAAGAGACCCAGTACTTC. Protein sequence: CASSSPRGLEETQYF. The chain recombines TRBV5-4 with TRBJ2-5; 8 bases line up with TRBD2. Germline loops: CDR1 SGHNT, CDR2 YYREEE (reference sequence). The CDR3 spans 15 residues. The trim removed 3 bases at V and 3 bases at J, leaving 7 bases unmatched.

The chain carries TRBV5-5 and TRBJ1-6; D is uncertain. The germline V and J ends were trimmed by 3 bases and 0 bases, with 10 bases remaining between them. The CDR3 totals 16 residues. Germline lookup yields CDR1 SGHKS and CDR2 YYEKEE (reference sequence). The CDR3 is CASSSNSGSYNSPLHF. The CDR3 DNA reads TGTGCCAGCAGCTCAAACAGCGGCTCCTATAATTCACCCCTCCACTTT. The full variable domain, its missing parts supplied by reference TRBV5-5 and TRBJ1-6, is DAGVTQSPTHLIKTRGQQVTLRCSPISGHKSVSWYQQVLGQGPQFIFQYYEKEERGRGNFPDRFSARQFPNYSSELNVNALLLGDSALYLCASSSNSGSYNSPLHFGNGTRLTVT.